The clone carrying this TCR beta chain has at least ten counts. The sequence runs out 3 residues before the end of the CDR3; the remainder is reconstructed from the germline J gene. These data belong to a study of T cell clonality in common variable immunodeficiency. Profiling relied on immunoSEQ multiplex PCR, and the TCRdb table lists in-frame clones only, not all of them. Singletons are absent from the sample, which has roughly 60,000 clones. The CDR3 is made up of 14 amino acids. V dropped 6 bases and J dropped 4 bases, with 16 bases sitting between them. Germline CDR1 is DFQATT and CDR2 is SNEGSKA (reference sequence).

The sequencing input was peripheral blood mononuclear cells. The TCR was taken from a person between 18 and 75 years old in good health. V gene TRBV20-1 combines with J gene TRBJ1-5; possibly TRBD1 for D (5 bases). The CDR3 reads CSAPAGQKNQPQHF. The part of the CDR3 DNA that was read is TGCAGTGCGCCCGCGGGGCAGAAAAATCAGCCC.